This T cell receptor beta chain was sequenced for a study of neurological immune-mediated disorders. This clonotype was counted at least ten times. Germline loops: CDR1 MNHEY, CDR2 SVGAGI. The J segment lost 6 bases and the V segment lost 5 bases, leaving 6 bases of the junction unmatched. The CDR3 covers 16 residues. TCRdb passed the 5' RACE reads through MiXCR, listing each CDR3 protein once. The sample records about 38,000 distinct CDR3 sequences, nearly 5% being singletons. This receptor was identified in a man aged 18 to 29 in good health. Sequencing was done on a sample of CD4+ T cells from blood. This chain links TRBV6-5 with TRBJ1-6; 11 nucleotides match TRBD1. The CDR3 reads CASSDPGQGVNSPLHF. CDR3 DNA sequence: TGTGCCAGCAGTGACCCGGGACAGGGGGTTAATTCACCCCTCCACTTT.